What follows are 21 T cell receptor beta chains derived from one specimen sequenced in a study of control samples from healthy donors and cancer patients. Repertoires were generated with immunoSEQ multiplex PCR, while TCRdb's copy carries only in-frame clones and drops some. Among about 100,000 clones listed, about 92% were seen once. Sequenced material: blood. Receptors originate from a woman under 30 in good health.

The rearrangement links TRBV4-1 to TRBJ1-6; D gene uncertain. This CDR3 has 17 residues. In germline, CDR1 is MGHRA, CDR2 YSYEKL. Trimming removed 5 bases from V and 2 bases from J, with 16 bases in between. CDR3 protein: CASSSIWPPAYNSPLHF. The CDR3 nucleotides read TGCGCCAGCAGCTCCATTTGGCCGCCGGCCTATAATTCACCCCTCCACTTT.

The chain uses TRBV7-8 and TRBJ1-1; no reliable D call. The V and J ends lost 8 bases and 5 bases respectively, with 9 bases between them. This CDR3 is built from 11 residues. In germline, CDR1 is SGHVS, CDR2 FQNEAQ. The CDR3 sequence is CASGGLTEAFF. CDR3 coding DNA: TGTGCCAGCGGAGGGTTGACTGAAGCTTTCTTT.

This rearrangement joins TRBV7-9 to TRBJ2-7, with 7 bases aligning to TRBD1. Unmatched junction bases numbered 2, after V lost 0 bases and J lost 3 bases. The CDR3 length is 14 residues. Germline values: CDR1 SEHNR, CDR2 FQNEAQ (reference sequence). The chain's CDR3 is CASSLAGGRYEQYF. In DNA, the CDR3 is TGTGCCAGCAGCTTAGCAGGGGGCCGCTACGAGCAGTACTTC.

The J gene is TRBJ1-1, the V gene TRBV25-1, with D possibly matching TRBD1 (5 bases). Germline loops: CDR1 MGHDK, CDR2 SYGVNS. CDR3 length: 16 amino acids. The ends were cut back, 2 bases at V and 1 base at J, with 14 bases in the middle. The CDR3 reads CASSEPGDPANTEAFF. The CDR3 DNA follows: TGTGCCAGCAGTGAACCTGGGGACCCCGCGAACACTGAAGCTTTCTTT.

V and J are TRBV7-8 and TRBJ1-6; 7 bases are shared with TRBD1. The CDR3 covers 15 residues. V lost 2 bases to trimming and J lost 10 bases; unmatched junction nucleotides: 8. Germline V gene data show CDR1 as SGHVS and CDR2 as FQNEAQ. The CDR3 sequence is CASSLKQGNGSPLHF. CDR3 bases: TGTGCCAGCAGCTTAAAACAGGGGAATGGGTCACCCCTCCACTTT.

This clone was observed a single time. The chain couples TRBV28 to TRBJ1-3; 8 bases line up with TRBD1. The germline V gene has CDR1 MDHEN and CDR2 SYDVKM. The CDR3 totals 16 residues. V lost 5 bases to trimming and J lost 4 bases; unmatched junction nucleotides: 10. The CDR3 DNA reads TGTGCCAGCAGTCTGCCACAGGGGGATGTGGGAAACACCATATATTTT. It translates to CASSLPQGDVGNTIYF.

The chain has TRBV19 and TRBJ1-5, with unresolved D. The CDR3 runs 14 residues. CDR1 LNHDA and CDR2 SQIVND come from the germline V gene (reference sequence). V gave up 3 bases and J gave up 0 bases, with 6 bases separating them. The CDR3 is CASSIVDSNQPQHF. The CDR3 nucleotides are TGTGCCAGTAGTATTGTCGATAGCAATCAGCCCCAGCATTTT.

V is TRBV11-3 and J is TRBJ1-3; possibly TRBD1 for D (5 bases). The V end lost 6 bases, the J end lost 0 bases, and 12 bases lay between the germline ends. The germline CDR1 and CDR2 sequences are SGHNT and YENEEA. CDR3 length: 15 residues. This CDR3 reads CASSRRQTSGNTIYF. The CDR3 nucleotides read TGTGCCAGCAGTCGGAGACAGACCTCTGGAAACACCATATATTTT.

The chain is built from TRBV7-9 and TRBJ2-2; D is perhaps TRBD1 or TRBD2 (5 bases each). Trimming removed 6 bases at V and 4 bases at J, with 12 bases between. This CDR3 has 14 residues. Germline CDR1 SEHNR, CDR2 FQNEAQ (reference sequence). CDR3 sequence (DNA): TGTGCCAGCAGTCGCCGGGACCCCACCGGGGAGCTGTTTTTT. Translated: CASSRRDPTGELFF.

The chain has TRBV5-1 and TRBJ1-2, with D uncertain. The ends were cut back, 4 bases at V and 8 bases at J, with 15 bases in the middle. The CDR3 covers 13 residues. Germline V CDR1 and CDR2: SGHRS, YFSETQ. The CDR3 sequence: CASSLRGFPGYTF. The CDR3 DNA follows: TGCGCCAGCAGCCTTAGAGGGTTCCCGGGCTACACCTTC.

This sequence joins TRBV7-9 and TRBJ2-6, with D hard to call. V lost 0 bases, J lost 0 bases, and 6 bases lay in between. This CDR3 contains 16 residues. Germline CDR1 reads SEHNR; CDR2 reads FQNEAQ (reference sequence). This chain's CDR3 is CASSLAFDSGANVLTF. The CDR3 DNA reads TGTGCCAGCAGCTTAGCGTTCGACTCTGGGGCCAACGTCCTGACTTTC.

This sequence joins TRBV9 and TRBJ2-2; D uncertain. This CDR3 has 15 amino acids. V was clipped by 4 bases and J by 6 bases, with 16 bases between them. CDR1 is SGDLS and CDR2 is YYNGEE in the germline V gene. In DNA, the CDR3 is TGTGCCAGCAGCCCGCTTCAAGCGATGCCCGGGGAGCTGTTTTTT. Translation gives CASSPLQAMPGELFF.

In its sample, this clone was seen once. The V and J genes are TRBV4-3 and TRBJ1-2; D remains ambiguous. This CDR3 is 14 amino acids long. V lost 3 bases and J lost 1, with 9 bases in between. Germline V gives CDR1 LGHNA, CDR2 YSLEER. Here the CDR3 DNA reads TGCGCCAGCAGCCAGGAGGGTTTTAACTATGGCTACACCTTC. Protein: CASSQEGFNYGYTF.

The table lists this clone with a count of one. The chain combines TRBV30 with TRBJ2-5, with D possibly being TRBD2 (5 bases). The CDR3 has 14 residues. Germline CDR1 reads GTSNPN; CDR2 reads SVGIG (reference sequence). Trimming pared 7 bases from V and 5 bases from J, leaving 20 bases between. The chain's CDR3 is CAFSRGKSGETQYF. The DNA for the CDR3 is TGTGCCTTTTCCAGAGGGAAGTCGGGGGAGACCCAGTACTTC. The entire variable domain, with the rest obtained from reference TRBV30 and TRBJ2-5, is as follows: SQTIHQWPATLVQPVGSPLSLECTVEGTSNPNLYWYRQAAGRGLQLLFYSVGIGQISSEVPQNLSASRPQDRQFILSSKKLLLSDSGFYLCAFSRGKSGETQYFGPGTRLLVL.

The chain has TRBV3-1 (or the pseudogene TRBV3-2) and TRBJ2-5, with D possibly being TRBD2 (7 bases). The germline V and J ends were trimmed by 4 bases and 4 bases, with 16 bases remaining between them. CDR1 and CDR2 (germline): LGHDT, YNNKEL (reference sequence). There are 15 residues in the CDR3. This CDR3 is CASSRQTGGGETQYF. DNA of the CDR3: TGTGCCAGCAGCCGTCAGACAGGCGGGGGAGAGACCCAGTACTTC.

This chain connects TRBV11-2 to TRBJ2-2; TRBD2 agrees at 9 bases. Trimming took 5 bases from V and 3 from J; bases not matched to a gene: 7. Germline CDR1 and CDR2: SGHAT and FQNNGV. The CDR3 has 16 residues. CDR3 amino acids: CASSPIAGDHTGELFF. In DNA, the CDR3 is TGTGCCAGCAGCCCGATAGCGGGGGATCACACCGGGGAGCTGTTTTTT.

J is TRBJ1-2 and V is TRBV12-3 or TRBV12-4; D may be TRBD1 (5 bases). The CDR3 contains 13 residues. With 2 bases removed from V and 7 bases from J, the gap between germline ends came to 11 bases. This CDR3 reads CASSLKGRGGYTF. DNA for the CDR3: TGTGCCAGCAGTTTAAAGGGGCGAGGTGGCTACACCTTC.

The V gene is TRBV28, the J gene TRBJ1-3; TRBD1 matches at 7 bases. V gave up 1 base and J gave up 7 bases; unmatched junction bases: 10. Germline V gene sequence: CDR1 MDHEN, CDR2 SYDVKM. CDR3 size: 16 residues. This CDR3 is CASSLYPDRAGNTIYF. Written as DNA, the CDR3 is TGTGCCAGCAGTTTATACCCCGACAGGGCCGGGAACACCATATATTTT. Combining the CDR3 with reference TRBV28 and TRBJ1-3 gives the whole variable domain DVKVTQSSRYLVKRTGEKVFLECVQDMDHENMFWYRQDPGLGLRLIYFSYDVKMKEKGDIPEGYSVSREKKERFSLILESASTNQTSMYLCASSLYPDRAGNTIYFGEGSWLTVV.

The V gene is TRBV5-1, the J gene TRBJ1-6; the D is unclear. The V and J ends lost 0 bases and 5 bases respectively, with 6 bases between them. The CDR3 is 14 residues long. Germline V gene data show CDR1 as SGHRS and CDR2 as YFSETQ. The CDR3 is CASSLEGNNSPLHF. Here the CDR3 DNA reads TGCGCCAGCAGCTTGGAAGGGAATAATTCACCCCTCCACTTT.

The sample holds one count of this clone. The rearrangement links TRBV25-1 to TRBJ1-1, with D tentatively TRBD1 (6 bases). The CDR3 loop spans 14 amino acids. Germline V gives CDR1 MGHDK, CDR2 SYGVNS. The germline V and J ends were trimmed by 3 bases and 5 bases, with 13 bases remaining between them. CDR3 in DNA: TGTGCCAGCAGTGACGGGACACAGCTAACTGAAGCTTTCTTT. Its translation is CASSDGTQLTEAFF.

The chain carries TRBV5-1 and TRBJ1-1, with D perhaps TRBD1 (6 bases). Germline V gives CDR1 SGHRS, CDR2 YFSETQ. This CDR3 has 15 amino acids. Trimming shortened V by 1 base and J by 7 bases, and 17 bases separated the two germline ends. Here the CDR3 DNA reads TGCGCCAGCAGCTTGTCAACCGGGGGGCAGGGTGAAGCTTTCTTT. Translation gives CASSLSTGGQGEAFF.